This T cell receptor beta chain was captured in a study of blood T cell repertoires in COVID-19 (dated by TCRdb to the early 2020s). With regard to the full study: The collaborator samples originated in the United States, Italy and Spain and spanned the acute and convalescent phases of COVID-19. The material from the prospective study consisted of cDNA or gDNA derived from T cells, B-cell-depleted T cells, or PBMCs. Deeply sampled blood TCRbeta repertoires from subjects exposed to, actively infected with, or recovered from COVID-19 were included in the dataset. A freely available public database, intended as a resource for researchers studying the immune response to SARS-CoV-2, is where the repertoires were released. Samples came from the ongoing ImmuneRACE study (first 160 participants) plus 1,254 subjects from 6 global collaborators. The sample metadata nearly always contained a de-identified subject ID, COVID-19 status, age in years and sex. Where available, HLA class I and class II types were taken from metadata supplied by the sample provider and were not determined by assay-based typing.

Overall study outcomes, separate from this receptor: Clinical and demographic metadata were provided uncurated, with the amount varying by source and participant.

In Seattle, one collaborating source enrolled patients while the infection was active and tracked those patients longitudinally over the course of disease. Each collaborating institution followed its own protocols to collect whole blood in K2EDTA tubes. For TCRbeta analysis, collaborators shipped samples in one of three forms: frozen whole blood, isolated PBMCs, or DNA extracted from either of those sample types. This clone was found a few times. Its cognate antigen has yet to be identified. No base qualities exist here, and no much larger clone lies one base off it. TCRbeta CDR3 regions were amplified from genomic DNA by means of the immunoSEQ Assay, a bias-controlled multiplex PCR. Regarding the original processing steps: The number of nucleated cells in each sample was estimated from the amplification of reference gene primers within the assay. Sequence reads were collapsed and filtered to measure the absolute abundance of every unique TCRbeta CDR3 rearrangement. For each sample, productive Simpson clonality was calculated as the square root of Simpson's diversity index across productive rearrangements. Entries here come from immuneACCESS through TCRdb and include only in-frame sequences with V and J called. Some clones fail to appear in such tables; in the studies checked, an unresolved V gene covers under half of the shortfall, and the cause of the remainder is unknown. That table furnishes V, J and clone size, whereas the DNA furnished D and trimming. The sample data list about 300,000 clones, and 85% to 90% of these were observed just once. The ten largest clones add up to 1.8% of the sample.

V drops 0 bases and J drops 2 bases, leaving 14 bases in between. For CDR1 and CDR2, the germline V gene (reference sequence) lists SEHNR and FQNEAQ. Inclusive of the bounding cysteine and phenylalanine, the CDR3 is 17 residues long. Only the CDR3 DNA is retained, 51 bases long and in frame from the first base. The chain is encoded by TRBV7-9 joined to TRBJ1-3, with TRBD1 tentatively as D gene (6 bases match). This TCR was sampled from a woman in her twenties or thirties with COVID-19, enrolled during active disease. The specimen sequenced was peripheral blood. In nucleotides, the sequence is TGTGCCAGCAGCTTAGCTCTTTACAGGGACACTGGAAACACCATATATTTT. Its protein is CASSLALYRDTGNTIYF.